The rows below give T cell receptor beta chains drawn from one sample of a study of blood T cell repertoires in COVID-19. The method was immunoSEQ multiplex PCR; TCRdb's version includes in-frame clones alone and lacks a portion of them. This sample has hundreds of thousands of clones; about nine tenths occur once, and the top ten carry approximately 1.5%. The sequencing input was peripheral blood. These receptors were obtained from a woman aged 25 to 45 with active or convalescent COVID-19. Both conserved end residues are part of each CDR3. The D gene is left open where the match is weak. The size field is filled for only some rows; it gives once, few, many or a size class.

D: NA; size: NA; J: TRBJ1-6; V: TRBV6-5; DNA: TGTGCCAGCAGTTACACGGACCTCTCGGGGCCCCTCCACTTT; CDR3: CASSYTDLSGPLHF
D: NA; size: NA; J: TRBJ1-4; V: TRBV6-1; DNA: TGTGCCAGCAGTGAAGCGAAGGACAGTGAAAAACTGTTTTTT; CDR3: CASSEAKDSEKLFF
D: TRBD2; size: NA; J: TRBJ2-1; V: TRBV6-5; DNA: TGTGCCAGCAGTTACTCGGGAGGGTATGAGCAGTTCTTC; CDR3: CASSYSGGYEQFF
D: TRBD1; size: NA; J: TRBJ1-5; V: TRBV6-1; DNA: TGTGCCAGCAGTAAGGGACAGGATCATCAGCCCCAGCATTTT; CDR3: CASSKGQDHQPQHF
D: NA; size: NA; J: TRBJ1-2; V: TRBV30; DNA: TGTGCCTGGAGTGTACGTACAGGTCCTTTTTATGGCTACACCTTC; CDR3: CAWSVRTGPFYGYTF
D: TRBD2; size: NA; J: TRBJ2-7; V: TRBV18; DNA: TGTGCCAGCTCGCCAGCGGGAGGGCCCTACGAGCAGTACTTC; CDR3: CASSPAGGPYEQYF
D: NA; size: NA; J: TRBJ1-1; V: TRBV5-1; DNA: TGCGCCAGCAGCCCCGGCCAGGTTACCATGAACACTGAAGCTTTCTTT; CDR3: CASSPGQVTMNTEAFF
D: TRBD1; size: NA; J: TRBJ1-4; V: TRBV6-5; DNA: TGTGCCAGCAAAAGGGACAGGGGGAATGAAAAACTGTTTTTT; CDR3: CASKRDRGNEKLFF
D: NA; size: NA; J: TRBJ2-1; V: TRBV4-1; DNA: TGCGCCAGCAGCCAATTTACGTGGGGGCCGAACAATGAGCAGTTCTTC; CDR3: CASSQFTWGPNNEQFF
D: NA; size: NA; J: TRBJ2-1; V: TRBV5-1; DNA: TGCGCCAGCAGCTTGTTTTCGGTCCTGGCCTACAATGAGCAGTTCTTC; CDR3: CASSLFSVLAYNEQFF
D: TRBD1; size: few; J: TRBJ1-1; V: TRBV19; DNA: TGTGCCAGTAGTATCCCCAAGGCGGCAGGGGGATGGAGCACTGAAGCTTTCTTT; CDR3: CASSIPKAAGGWSTEAFF
D: NA; size: NA; J: TRBJ1-6; V: TRBV19; DNA: TGTGCCAGTAGTATCGATTCAGCGACAGGTTCTAATTCACCCCTCCACTTT; CDR3: CASSIDSATGSNSPLHF
D: NA; size: NA; J: TRBJ1-1; V: TRBV4-1; DNA: TGCGCCAGCAGCCAAGGGGCAGGGTGGGTCACTGAAGCTTTCTTT; CDR3: CASSQGAGWVTEAFF
D: NA; size: NA; J: TRBJ2-7; V: TRBV27; DNA: TGTGCCAGCAGTTTAAGTCCAGGGGAGAGAAGGGAGCAGTACTTC; CDR3: CASSLSPGERREQYF
D: NA; size: NA; J: TRBJ2-1; V: TRBV11-3; DNA: TGTGCCAGCAGCTTAGATGGGGTGGGAGATTCCACTGAGCAGTTCTTC; CDR3: CASSLDGVGDSTEQFF
D: NA; size: NA; J: TRBJ1-3; V: TRBV7-9; DNA: TGTGCCAGCAGCTTAGCCGGGGGAGACGGAAACACCATATATTTT; CDR3: CASSLAGGDGNTIYF
D: NA; size: NA; J: TRBJ2-5; V: TRBV3-1/TRBV3-2; DNA: TGTGCCAGCAGCTCCTTATGGGCGGGGGCACAAGAGACCCAGTACTTC; CDR3: CASSSLWAGAQETQYF
D: NA; size: NA; J: TRBJ1-1; V: TRBV18; DNA: TGTGCCAGCTCACCACCCGGGGGGGCAGGGTATAACACTGAAGCTTTCTTT; CDR3: CASSPPGGAGYNTEAFF
D: TRBD1; size: NA; J: TRBJ1-2; V: TRBV18; DNA: TGTGCCAGCTCGACAGGGGTAGCTAACTATGGCTACACCTTC; CDR3: CASSTGVANYGYTF
D: TRBD1; size: NA; J: TRBJ1-2; V: TRBV7-9; DNA: TGTGCCAGCAGCCCGAAGCCGGACAGGGGGCTTCTCGGTTTC; CDR3: CASSPKPDRGLLGF
D: NA; size: NA; J: TRBJ1-1; V: TRBV4-2; DNA: TGTGCCAGCAGCCAAGATAGACACAGGGCGGTGAACACTGAAGCTTTCTTT; CDR3: CASSQDRHRAVNTEAFF
D: NA; size: NA; J: TRBJ1-2; V: TRBV6-5; DNA: TGTGCCAGCACGAGAACGGGGTGGTATGGCTACACCTTC; CDR3: CASTRTGWYGYTF
D: NA; size: NA; J: TRBJ1-1; V: TRBV6-2/TRBV6-3; DNA: TGTGCCAGCAGTTATGTCCAGGGTTGGAACACTGAAGCTTTCTTT; CDR3: CASSYVQGWNTEAFF
D: TRBD1; size: NA; J: TRBJ1-5; V: TRBV4-1; DNA: TGCGCCAGCAGCCCGGGACAGCAGAGCAATCAGCCCCAGCATTTT; CDR3: CASSPGQQSNQPQHF
D: NA; size: NA; J: TRBJ1-5; V: TRBV18; DNA: TGTGCCAGCTCCCTCGACAGAAATCAGCCCCAGCATTTT; CDR3: CASSLDRNQPQHF
D: TRBD1; size: NA; J: TRBJ1-2; V: TRBV12-5; DNA: TGTGCTAGTGGCAGGGGGCAGGGAGGCTACACCTTC; CDR3: CASGRGQGGYTF
D: TRBD1; size: NA; J: TRBJ1-2; V: TRBV3-1/TRBV3-2; DNA: TGTGCCAGCAGCGCGGGACAGCCTTATGGCTACACCTTC; CDR3: CASSAGQPYGYTF
D: TRBD2; size: once; J: TRBJ2-1; V: TRBV6-4; DNA: TGTGCCAGCAGTATACTAGCGGGAGGGTACAATGAGCAGTTCTTC; CDR3: CASSILAGGYNEQFF
D: TRBD1; size: NA; J: TRBJ1-5; V: TRBV19; DNA: TGTGCCAGTAGCCTACAGGGGGGAGGAGGCAATCAGCCCCAGCATTTT; CDR3: CASSLQGGGGNQPQHF
D: NA; size: NA; J: TRBJ1-2; V: TRBV20-1; DNA: TGCAGTGCTAGTGATTCGGGGGGTGGATATGGCTACACCTTC; CDR3: CSASDSGGGYGYTF
D: TRBD2; size: NA; J: TRBJ2-7; V: TRBV9; DNA: TGTGCCAGCAGTGAAGCGGGAGGGCCTCTTTACGAGCAGTACTTC; CDR3: CASSEAGGPLYEQYF
D: TRBD1; size: NA; J: TRBJ1-4; V: TRBV3-1/TRBV3-2; DNA: TGTGCCAGCAGCCCAACCTACGGACAGGGGGCGGGTGAAAAACTGTTTTTT; CDR3: CASSPTYGQGAGEKLFF
D: TRBD2; size: NA; J: TRBJ2-1; V: TRBV18; DNA: TGTGCCAGCTCAGTCGACTCCGGGACTAGCGGGGACAACGACAATGAGCAGTTCTTC; CDR3: CASSVDSGTSGDNDNEQFF
D: NA; size: NA; J: TRBJ1-2; V: TRBV5-1; DNA: TGCGCCAGCAGCATAAGGGGCTCCGAGGGCTACACCTTC; CDR3: CASSIRGSEGYTF
D: NA; size: NA; J: TRBJ2-1; V: TRBV11-2; DNA: TGTGCCAGCAGCTCAAGAAGACCGGGACTGGACTACAATGAGCAGTTCTTC; CDR3: CASSSRRPGLDYNEQFF
D: TRBD1; size: NA; J: TRBJ1-4; V: TRBV19; DNA: TGTGCCAGTAGTATTGGGACAGGGCCGTCCCGTAATGAAAAACTGTTTTTT; CDR3: CASSIGTGPSRNEKLFF
D: TRBD1; size: NA; J: TRBJ1-2; V: TRBV12-3/TRBV12-4; DNA: TGTGCCAGCAGTCCTGGGACAGGGGGCGCGAACACCTTC; CDR3: CASSPGTGGANTF
D: TRBD1; size: NA; J: TRBJ1-1; V: TRBV6-5; DNA: TGTGCCAGCAGGATGGGACAGGGGCCAACTGAAGCTTTCTTT; CDR3: CASRMGQGPTEAFF
D: TRBD1; size: NA; J: TRBJ1-4; V: TRBV18; DNA: TGTGCCAGCTCACCAACTCTGACAGGGGGCAAAGCAACTAATGAAAAACTGTTTTTT; CDR3: CASSPTLTGGKATNEKLFF
D: TRBD2; size: NA; J: TRBJ2-7; V: TRBV4-1; DNA: TGCGCCAGCAGCCAACCGGGACTAGCTGATAGCTCCTACGAGCAGTACTTC; CDR3: CASSQPGLADSSYEQYF
D: NA; size: NA; J: TRBJ2-5; V: TRBV5-8; DNA: TGTGCCAGCAGCTTGGACTACACTAGAGAGACCCAGTACTTC; CDR3: CASSLDYTRETQYF
D: NA; size: NA; J: TRBJ1-5; V: TRBV2; DNA: TGTGCCAGCAGTGAAGCTTTAAATCAGCCCCAGCATTTT; CDR3: CASSEALNQPQHF
D: TRBD2; size: NA; J: TRBJ2-3; V: TRBV7-9; DNA: TGTGCCAGCAGCCCCGGACTAGCGGGAAGAACAGATACGCAGTATTTT; CDR3: CASSPGLAGRTDTQYF
D: TRBD1; size: NA; J: TRBJ1-1; V: TRBV27; DNA: TGTGCCAGCAGTTTTGGGACAGGGGCTTCGGGCACTGAAGCTTTCTTT; CDR3: CASSFGTGASGTEAFF
D: TRBD2; size: NA; J: TRBJ2-2; V: TRBV27; DNA: TGTGCCAGCAGTTTAGGGGGGGTCACCGGGGAGCTGTTTTTT; CDR3: CASSLGGVTGELFF
D: NA; size: NA; J: TRBJ1-1; V: TRBV4-1; DNA: TGCGCCAGCAGCCAAGGGCATCCGAACACTGAAGCTTTCTTT; CDR3: CASSQGHPNTEAFF
D: NA; size: NA; J: TRBJ2-1; V: TRBV6-1; DNA: TGTGCCAGCAGTGAATGGGCCCCCAATGAGCAGTTCTTC; CDR3: CASSEWAPNEQFF